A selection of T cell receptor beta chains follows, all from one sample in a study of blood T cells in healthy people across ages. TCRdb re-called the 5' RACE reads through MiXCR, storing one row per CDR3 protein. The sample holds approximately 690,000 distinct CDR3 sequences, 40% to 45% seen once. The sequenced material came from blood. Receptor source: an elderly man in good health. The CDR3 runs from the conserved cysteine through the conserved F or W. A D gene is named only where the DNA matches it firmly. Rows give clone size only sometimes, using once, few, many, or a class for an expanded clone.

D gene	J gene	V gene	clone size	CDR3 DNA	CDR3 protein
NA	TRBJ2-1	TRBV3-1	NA	TGCGCCAGCAGCCAACGCCTTAATGAGCAGTTCTTC	CASSQRLNEQFF
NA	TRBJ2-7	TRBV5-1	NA	TGCGCCAGCTCCCTGGGGGGCAGGGAAAACGAGCAGTACTTC	CASSLGGRENEQYF
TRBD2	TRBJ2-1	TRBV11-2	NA	TGTGCCAGCAGCTATGGACTAGGGGCTCTCAATGAGCAGTTCTTC	CASSYGLGALNEQFF
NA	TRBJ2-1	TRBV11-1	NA	TGTGCCAGCATAGACCTGGGGGAGCGCAACAATAAGCAGTTCTTC	CASIDLGERNNKQFF
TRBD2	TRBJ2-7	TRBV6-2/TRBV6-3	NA	TGTGCCAGCAGCCTCCGGAAACTAGCGGGAGCCCTAGAGCAGTACTTC	CASSLRKLAGALEQYF
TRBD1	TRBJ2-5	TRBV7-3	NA	TGTGCCAGCAGCCCCCGCGGGACAGGGTTGGCAAATGAGCAGTACTTC	CASSPRGTGLANEQYF
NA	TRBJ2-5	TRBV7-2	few	TGTGCCAGCAACTTCGGGTCGAGGGGGCGGGGGGAGACCCAGTACTTC	CASNFGSRGRGETQYF
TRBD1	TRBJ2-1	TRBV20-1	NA	TGCAGTGCGCCGGAAACAGGGGGGCCCAATGAGCAGTTCTTC	CSAPETGGPNEQFF
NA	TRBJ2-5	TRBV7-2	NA	TGTGCCTTGGGAGAGACCCAGTACTTC	CALGETQYF
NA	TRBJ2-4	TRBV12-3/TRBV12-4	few	TGTGCCAGCAGTTCCCGGGACACCCCCAATTATGTCATTCAGTACTTC	CASSSRDTPNYVIQYF
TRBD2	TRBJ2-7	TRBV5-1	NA	TGCGCCAGCAGCTTGGCGACTAGCGGGGGACTCTACGAGCAGTACTTC	CASSLATSGGLYEQYF
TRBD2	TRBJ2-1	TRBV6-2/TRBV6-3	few	TGTGCCAGCAGTCCCCCTAGCGGAACCCCCTCCTACAATGAGCAGTTCTTC	CASSPPSGTPSYNEQFF
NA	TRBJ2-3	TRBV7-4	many	TGTGCCAGCAGCCTAGTCGGGGATACGCAGTATTTT	CASSLVGDTQYF
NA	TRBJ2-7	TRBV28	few	TGTGCCAGCCTAGGCTACGAGCAGTACTTC	CASLGYEQYF
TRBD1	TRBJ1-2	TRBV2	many	TGTGCCAGCAGGGATAACAGGGGGCCAAACTATGGCTACACCTTC	CASRDNRGPNYGYTF
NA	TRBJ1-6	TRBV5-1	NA	TGCGCCAGCAGCTTGGAGGGGGTCTCACCCCTCCACTTT	CASSLEGVSPLHF
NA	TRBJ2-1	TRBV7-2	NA	TGTGCCAGCAGCTTAGCGGGGACTCCCGATGAGCAGTTCTTC	CASSLAGTPDEQFF
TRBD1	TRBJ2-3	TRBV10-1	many	TGCGCCAGCAGTGAGGAGGGGGCGCGTACAGATACGCAGTATTTT	CASSEEGARTDTQYF
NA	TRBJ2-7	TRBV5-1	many	TGCGCCAGCGGTGAGGTGGGCGCCTACAATGAGCAGTACTTC	CASGEVGAYNEQYF
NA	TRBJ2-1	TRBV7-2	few	TGTGCCAGCAGCGGAGCCGGGACCCGCTGGGCATACAATGAGCAGTTCTTC	CASSGAGTRWAYNEQFF
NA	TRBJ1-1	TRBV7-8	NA	TGTGCCAGCAGCTTAGTGGACACTGAAGCTTTCTTT	CASSLVDTEAFF
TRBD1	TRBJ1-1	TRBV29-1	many	TGCAGCGTCTACAGGGGTACTGAAGCTTTCTTT	CSVYRGTEAFF
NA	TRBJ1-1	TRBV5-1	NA	TGCGCCAGCAGCCCCCGCATGGGGAACACTGAAGCTTTCTTT	CASSPRMGNTEAFF
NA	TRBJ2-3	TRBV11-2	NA	TGTGCCAGCAGCTTAGATCAGTTGACAGCCACAGATACGCAGTATTTT	CASSLDQLTATDTQYF
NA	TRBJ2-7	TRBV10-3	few	TGTGCCATCGCTGGGGGGTCCTACGAGCAGTACTTC	CAIAGGSYEQYF
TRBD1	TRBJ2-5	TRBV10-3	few	TGTGCCATCAGTGAGTCTCTGACAGGGCTACAAGAGACCCAGTACTTC	CAISESLTGLQETQYF
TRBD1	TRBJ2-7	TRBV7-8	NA	TGTGCCAGCAGCTCGGGAAGACAGGGAACCTACGAGCAGTACTTC	CASSSGRQGTYEQYF
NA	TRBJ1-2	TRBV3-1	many	TGTGCCAGCAGCGGGGGGGGAAATAACTATGGCTACACCTTC	CASSGGGNNYGYTF
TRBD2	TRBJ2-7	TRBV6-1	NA	TGTGCCAGCAGAAGACAGAGCGGGGGAGTATACGAGCAGTACTTC	CASRRQSGGVYEQYF
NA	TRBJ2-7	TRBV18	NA	TGTGCGAGCTCACCAGAAGCCTACGAGCAGAGCTTC	CASSPEAYEQSF
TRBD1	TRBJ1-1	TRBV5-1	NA	TGTGCCAGCAGCTTAGGGACAGCTAACACTGAAGCTTTCTTT	CASSLGTANTEAFF
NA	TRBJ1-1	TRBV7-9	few	TGTGCCAGCAGCTCCGGTTGGCAAGCTTTCTTT	CASSSGWQAFF
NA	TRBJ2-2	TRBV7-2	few	TGTGCCAGCAGCACGGGACCTAGGAACACCGGGGAGCTGTTTTTT	CASSTGPRNTGELFF
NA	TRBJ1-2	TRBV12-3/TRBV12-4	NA	TGTGCCAGCAGTTTGGTGGGCCCTGACAATGGCTACACCTTC	CASSLVGPDNGYTF
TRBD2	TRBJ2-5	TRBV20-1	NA	TGCAGTGTTAAGTTGGCGGGAGGAAGGGAGACCCAGTACTTC	CSVKLAGGRETQYF
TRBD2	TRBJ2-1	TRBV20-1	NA	TGCAGTGCTAGAGTCGGTCTAGCGGGAGGGAATGAGCAGTTCTTC	CSARVGLAGGNEQFF
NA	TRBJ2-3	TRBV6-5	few	TGTGCCAGCAGTGCGGGAAGGGCGACAGATACGCAGTATTTT	CASSAGRATDTQYF
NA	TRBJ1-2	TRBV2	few	TGTGCCGGGAGAGAGCGGGATAACTATGGCTACACCTTC	CAGRERDNYGYTF
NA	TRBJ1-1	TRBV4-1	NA	TGCGCCAGCAACCCACAGGGTTCCCATGAAGCTTTCTTT	CASNPQGSHEAFF
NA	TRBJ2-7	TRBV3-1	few	TGTGCCAGCAGCCCGACCATGGGGACTCTTTCCTACGAGCAGTACTTC	CASSPTMGTLSYEQYF
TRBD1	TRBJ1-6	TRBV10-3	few	TGTGCCATCAGTGACTCGGGACAGGGGAGTTCACCCCTCCACTTT	CAISDSGQGSSPLHF
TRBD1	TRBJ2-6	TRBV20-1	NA	TGCAGTGCTAGAGAGAGGGGACAGGGACCCTCTGGGGCCAACGTCCTGACTTTC	CSARERGQGPSGANVLTF
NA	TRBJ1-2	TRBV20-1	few	TGCAGTGCTTCGGACCAGTGGGGAGGCTACACCTTC	CSASDQWGGYTF
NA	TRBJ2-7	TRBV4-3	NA	TGCGCCAGCAGCCAAGATCAGCCCCTCGCGGGGAAGCAGTACTTC	CASSQDQPLAGKQYF
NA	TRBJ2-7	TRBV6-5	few	TGTGCCAGCAGTTTGGGCTATCAGGCGTACTTC	CASSLGYQAYF
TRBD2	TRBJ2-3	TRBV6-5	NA	TGTGCCAGCAGTTACGGGATAGCGGGGGGCGCAGATACGCAGTATTTT	CASSYGIAGGADTQYF
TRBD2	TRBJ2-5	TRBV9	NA	TGTGCCAGCAGCGCGTCTGGCGGGGGGTCTCTCGAGACCCAGTACTTC	CASSASGGGSLETQYF
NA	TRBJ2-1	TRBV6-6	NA	TGTGCCAGCAGTTCAGGACCCAGACGATACAATGAGCAGTTCTTC	CASSSGPRRYNEQFF
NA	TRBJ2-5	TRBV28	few	TGTGCCAGCCATGAACGGGGTCTAGAAGAGACCCAGTACTTC	CASHERGLEETQYF
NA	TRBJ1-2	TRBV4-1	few	TGCGCCAGCAGCCAATATGCAGACTCATTTAACTATGGCTACACCTTC	CASSQYADSFNYGYTF
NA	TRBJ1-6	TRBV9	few	TGTGCCAGCAGCGTTGGGGATAGCTCCTATAATTCACCCCTCCACTTT	CASSVGDSSYNSPLHF
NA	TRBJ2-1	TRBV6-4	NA	TGTGCCAGCAGTACGGAAGGGGGGATTGAGCAGTTCTTC	CASSTEGGIEQFF
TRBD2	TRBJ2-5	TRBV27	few	TGTGCCAGCAGTTTTAGCGGGGGGCTTCTGGAGACCCAGTACTTC	CASSFSGGLLETQYF
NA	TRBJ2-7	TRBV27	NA	TGTGCCAGCAGTTTATCGGGGGGTCGCTACGAGCAGTACTTC	CASSLSGGRYEQYF
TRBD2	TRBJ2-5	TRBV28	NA	TGTGCCAGCGAGCCTAGCGGGAGGGCCGGGCGTCAAGAGACCCAGTACTTC	CASEPSGRAGRQETQYF
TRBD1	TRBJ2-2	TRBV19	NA	TGTGCCGCCCGGGGACAGACGAACACCGGGGAGCTGTTTTTT	CAARGQTNTGELFF
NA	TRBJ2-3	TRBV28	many	TGTGCCAGCAGCTTATCCGATTCTACAGATACGCAGTATTTT	CASSLSDSTDTQYF
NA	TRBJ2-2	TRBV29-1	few	TGCAGTGGCGGGACCCTAAACACCGGGGAGCTGTTTTTT	CSGGTLNTGELFF
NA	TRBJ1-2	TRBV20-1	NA	TGCAGTGCTAACAGGCTTAACTATGGCTACACCTTC	CSANRLNYGYTF
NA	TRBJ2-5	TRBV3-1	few	TGTGCCAGCAGCCAAGATTCGGAGCTTTCCAGCCAAGAGACCCAGTACTTC	CASSQDSELSSQETQYF